The 6 T cell receptor beta chains given below trace back to one sample, sequenced in a study of neurological immune-mediated disorders. TCRdb analysed the 5' RACE reads with MiXCR anew, one entry per CDR3 protein. Among 40,000 to 50,000 distinct CDR3 sequences listed, 2.5% were seen once. Sequencing was performed on PBMCs. The source of these receptors is a man aged 25-45 years with multiple sclerosis.

This clonotype came up many times. This chain connects TRBV27 to TRBJ2-6, with unresolved D. Germline loops: CDR1 MNHEY, CDR2 SMNVEV (reference sequence). This CDR3 is 15 amino acids long. V dropped 2 bases and J dropped 0 bases, with 5 bases sitting between them. The DNA for the CDR3 is TGTGCCAGCAGTTTAATCGGCTCTGGGGCCAACGTCCTGACTTTC. Protein sequence: CASSLIGSGANVLTF.

This clonotype was detected ten times or more. This chain uses TRBV3-1 with TRBJ2-5; D is possibly TRBD1 or TRBD2 (5 bases each). V lost 1 base to trimming and J lost 0 bases, with 12 bases between them. The CDR3 totals 16 residues. Per the germline V gene, CDR1 is LGHDT and CDR2 is YNNKEL (reference sequence). The CDR3 region is CASSQVWDGYQETQYF. DNA of the CDR3: TGTGCCAGCAGCCAAGTTTGGGACGGATACCAAGAGACCCAGTACTTC.

As for this clonotype: One end of the junction does not line up with germline, which may come from a read error. The V and J genes are TRBV6-5 and TRBJ1-1; D unresolved. Germline assignment: CDR1 MNHEY and CDR2 SVGAGI. CDR3 length: 16 amino acids. DNA for the CDR3: TGTGGCAGCAGTTACGACCCCCCGGGTTTGGGCACTGAAGCTTTCTTT. This sequence encodes CGSSYDPPGLGTEAFF.

In this sample, this clonotype turned up many times. The J gene is TRBJ1-1, the V gene TRBV20-1; D gene unclear. Germline values: CDR1 DFQATT, CDR2 SNEGSKA (reference sequence). The CDR3 covers 12 residues. The V gene lost 0 bases and the J gene lost 3 bases, with 5 bases spanning the gap. CDR3 DNA: TGCAGTGCTAGAGAAAGGGACACTGAAGCTTTCTTT. It encodes CSARERDTEAFF.

This clonotype was observed many times. The V call is TRBV27, the J call TRBJ1-5; D is unclear. V lost 2 bases and J 4 bases, leaving 9 bases between the germline ends. Germline lookup yields CDR1 MNHEY and CDR2 SMNVEV (reference sequence). There are 14 residues in the CDR3. The CDR3 loop reads CASSLHSGNQPQHF. DNA of the CDR3: TGTGCCAGCAGTTTACATTCGGGGAATCAGCCCCAGCATTTT.

This clonotype was picked up many times. CDR3 DNA sequence: TGTGCCAGTCGGTGGACGGTGAACACTGAAGCTTTCTTT. This codes for CASRWTVNTEAFF. This chain uses TRBV7-9 with TRBJ1-1; no clear D. Trimming shortened V by 9 bases and J by 0 bases, and 11 bases separated the two germline ends. The CDR3 extends over 13 amino acids. Looked up from germline, CDR1 is SEHNR and CDR2 is FQNEAQ (reference sequence).